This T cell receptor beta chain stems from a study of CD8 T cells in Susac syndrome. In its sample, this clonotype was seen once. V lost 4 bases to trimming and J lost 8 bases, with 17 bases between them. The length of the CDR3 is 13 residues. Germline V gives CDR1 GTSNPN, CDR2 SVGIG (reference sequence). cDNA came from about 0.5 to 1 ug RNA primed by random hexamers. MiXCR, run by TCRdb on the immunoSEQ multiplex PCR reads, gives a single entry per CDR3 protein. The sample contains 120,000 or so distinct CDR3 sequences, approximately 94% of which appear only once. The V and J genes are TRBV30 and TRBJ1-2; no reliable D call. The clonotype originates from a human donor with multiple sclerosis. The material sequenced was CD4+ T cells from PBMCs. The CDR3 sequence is CAWTTSGGLGYTF. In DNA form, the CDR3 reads TGTGCCTGGACCACCTCGGGAGGGCTGGGCTACACCTTC.